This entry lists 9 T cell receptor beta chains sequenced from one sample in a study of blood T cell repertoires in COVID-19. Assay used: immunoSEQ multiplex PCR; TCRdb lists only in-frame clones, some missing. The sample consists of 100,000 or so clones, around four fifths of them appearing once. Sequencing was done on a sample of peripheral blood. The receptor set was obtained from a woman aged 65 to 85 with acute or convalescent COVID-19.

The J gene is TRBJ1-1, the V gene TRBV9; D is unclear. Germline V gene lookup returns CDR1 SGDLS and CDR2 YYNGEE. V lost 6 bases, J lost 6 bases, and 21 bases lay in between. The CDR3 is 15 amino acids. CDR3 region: CASISTDPPRAEAFF. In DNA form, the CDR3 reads TGTGCCAGCATCAGCACGGACCCCCCGAGGGCTGAAGCTTTCTTT.

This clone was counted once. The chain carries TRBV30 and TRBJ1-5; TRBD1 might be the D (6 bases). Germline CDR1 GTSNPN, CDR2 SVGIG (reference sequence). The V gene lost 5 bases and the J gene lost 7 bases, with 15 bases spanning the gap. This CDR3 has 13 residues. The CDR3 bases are TGTGCCTGGGGGACCAGGGGAGGGCAGCCCCAGCATTTT. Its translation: CAWGTRGGQPQHF.

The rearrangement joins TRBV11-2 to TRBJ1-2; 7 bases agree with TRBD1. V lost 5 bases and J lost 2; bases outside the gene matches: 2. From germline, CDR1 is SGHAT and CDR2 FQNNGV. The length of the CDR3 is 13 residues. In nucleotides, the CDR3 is TGTGCCAGCAGCCCCAGGGGGAACTATGGCTACACCTTC. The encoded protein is CASSPRGNYGYTF.

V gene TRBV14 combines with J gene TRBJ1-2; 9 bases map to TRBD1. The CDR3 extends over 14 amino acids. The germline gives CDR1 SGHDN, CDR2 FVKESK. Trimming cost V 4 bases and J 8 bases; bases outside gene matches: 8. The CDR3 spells CASSLNTGGGGYTF. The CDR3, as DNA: TGTGCCAGCAGCCTAAACACAGGGGGCGGAGGCTACACCTTC. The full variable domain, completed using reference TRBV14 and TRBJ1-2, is EAGVTQFPSHSVIEKGQTVTLRCDPISGHDNLYWYRRVMGKEIKFLLHFVKESKQDESGMPNNRFLAERTGGTYSTLKVQPAELEDSGVYFCASSLNTGGGGYTFGSGTRLTVV.

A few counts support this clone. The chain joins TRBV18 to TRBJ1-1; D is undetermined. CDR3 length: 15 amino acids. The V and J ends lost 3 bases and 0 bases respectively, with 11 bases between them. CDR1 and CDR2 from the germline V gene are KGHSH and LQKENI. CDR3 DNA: TGTGCCAGCTCACCTAGTCGAGGGTTGAACACTGAAGCTTTCTTT. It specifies CASSPSRGLNTEAFF. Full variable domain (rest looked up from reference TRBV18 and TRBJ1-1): NAGVMQNPRHLVRRRGQEARLRCSPMKGHSHVYWYRQLPEEGLKFMVYLQKENIIDESGMPKERFSAEFPKEGPSILRIQQVVRGDSAAYFCASSPSRGLNTEAFFGQGTRLTVV.

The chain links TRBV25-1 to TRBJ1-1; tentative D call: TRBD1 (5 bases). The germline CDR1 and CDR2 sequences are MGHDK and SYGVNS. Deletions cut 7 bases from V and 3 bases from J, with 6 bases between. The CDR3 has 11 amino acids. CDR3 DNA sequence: TGTGCCAGCACAGGGTACACTGAAGCTTTCTTT. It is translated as CASTGYTEAFF.

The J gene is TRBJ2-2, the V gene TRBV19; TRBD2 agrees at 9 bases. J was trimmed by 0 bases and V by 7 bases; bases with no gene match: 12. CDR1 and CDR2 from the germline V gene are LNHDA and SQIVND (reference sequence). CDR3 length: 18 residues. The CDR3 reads CASKSGGTYTPNTGELFF. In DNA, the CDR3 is TGTGCCAGTAAAAGCGGGGGGACATATACTCCGAACACCGGGGAGCTGTTTTTT.

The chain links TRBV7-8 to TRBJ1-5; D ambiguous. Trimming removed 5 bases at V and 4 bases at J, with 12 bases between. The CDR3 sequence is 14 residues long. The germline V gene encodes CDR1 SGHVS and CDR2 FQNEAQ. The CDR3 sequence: CASSPPDGNQPQHF. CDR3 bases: TGTGCCAGCAGCCCACCCGACGGGAATCAGCCCCAGCATTTT.

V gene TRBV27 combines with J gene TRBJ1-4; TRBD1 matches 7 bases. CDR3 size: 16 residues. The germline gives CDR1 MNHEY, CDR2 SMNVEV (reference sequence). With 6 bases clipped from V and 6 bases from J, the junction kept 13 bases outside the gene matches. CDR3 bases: TGTGCCAGCAGCCGAAGACAGGGAATAAGTGATGAAAAACTGTTTTTT. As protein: CASSRRQGISDEKLFF. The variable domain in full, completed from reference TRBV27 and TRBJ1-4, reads EAQVTQNPRYLITVTGKKLTVTCSQNMNHEYMSWYRQDPGLGLRQIYYSMNVEVTDKGDVPEGYKVSRKEKRNFPLILESPSPNQTSLYFCASSRRQGISDEKLFFGSGTQLSVL.